Below, 3 T cell receptor beta chains from the same sample are listed, as sequenced in a study of molecular identifiers for immune sequencing clone quantification. TCRdb redid the calling of the PCR reads with MiXCR, one entry per CDR3 protein. The repertoire holds about half a million distinct CDR3 sequences, around a fifth seen once, with about 0.8% in the top ten. Sequenced input: naive CD8+ T cells from blood, with Jurkat cell RNA spiked in. As to subset: FACS-sorted CD8+CD4-CCR7+CD45RA+ naive T cells. The receptors originated from a human donor in good health. Some libraries in this study had Jurkat cell RNA spiked in.

This clonotype came up a few times. The V call is TRBV2, the J call TRBJ2-7; TRBD2 matches at 11 bases. The V gene's germline CDR1 is SNHLY and CDR2 FYNNEI. The CDR3 spans 15 residues. The V and J ends lost 0 bases and 3 bases, in that order; junction bases with no gene match: 1. The CDR3 is CASSEATSGSYEQYF. In DNA form, the CDR3 reads TGTGCCAGCAGTGAAGCAACTAGCGGGAGCTACGAGCAGTACTTC.

At least ten counts were recorded for this clonotype. The chain recombines TRBV7-9 with TRBJ1-5; D ambiguous. V dropped 5 bases and J dropped 4 bases, with 12 bases sitting between them. The CDR3 spans 14 residues. CDR1 SEHNR and CDR2 FQNEAQ come from the germline V gene (reference sequence). The CDR3 is CASSRSHENQPQHF. CDR3 DNA: TGTGCCAGCAGCCGATCGCATGAGAATCAGCCCCAGCATTTT. The entire variable domain, with the rest obtained from reference TRBV7-9 and TRBJ1-5, is as follows: DTGVSQNPRHKITKRGQNVTFRCDPISEHNRLYWYRQTLGQGPEFLTYFQNEAQLEKSRLLSDRFSAERPKGSFSTLEIQRTEQGDSAMYLCASSRSHENQPQHFGDGTRLSIL.

The chain links TRBV5-1 to TRBJ2-1, with 7 nucleotides matching TRBD1. V lost 4 bases, J lost 3 bases, and 4 bases stayed unmatched. This CDR3 has 14 residues. In germline, CDR1 is SGHRS, CDR2 YFSETQ. The CDR3 protein is CASSPDRSYNEQFF. CDR3 DNA: TGCGCCAGCAGCCCGGACAGGAGCTACAATGAGCAGTTCTTC.